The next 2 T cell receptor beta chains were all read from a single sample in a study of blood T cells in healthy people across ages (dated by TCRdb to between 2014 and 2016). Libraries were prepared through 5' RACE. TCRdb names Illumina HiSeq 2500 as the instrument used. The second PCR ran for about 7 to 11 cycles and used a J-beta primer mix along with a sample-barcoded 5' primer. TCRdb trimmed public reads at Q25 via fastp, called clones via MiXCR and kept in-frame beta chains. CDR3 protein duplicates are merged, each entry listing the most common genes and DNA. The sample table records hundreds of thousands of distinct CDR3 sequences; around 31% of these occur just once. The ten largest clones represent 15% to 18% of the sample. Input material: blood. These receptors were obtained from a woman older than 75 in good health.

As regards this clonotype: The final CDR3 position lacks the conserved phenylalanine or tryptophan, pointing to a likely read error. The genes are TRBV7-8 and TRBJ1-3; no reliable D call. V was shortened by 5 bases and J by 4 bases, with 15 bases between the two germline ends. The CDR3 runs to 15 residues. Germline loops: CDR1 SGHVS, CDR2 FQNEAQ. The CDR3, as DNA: TGTGCCAGCAGCCTACGAGGAGGGCCCGGAAACACCATATATCTT. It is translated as CASSLRGGPGNTIYL.

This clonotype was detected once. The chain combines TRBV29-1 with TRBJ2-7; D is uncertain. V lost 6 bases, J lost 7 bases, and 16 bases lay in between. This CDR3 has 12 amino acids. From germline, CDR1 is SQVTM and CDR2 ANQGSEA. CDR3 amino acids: CSVATNNNEQYF. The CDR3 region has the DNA TGCAGCGTAGCGACCAATAACAATGAGCAGTACTTC.